This note documents a single T cell receptor (beta chain) sequence. Its antigen remains unidentified. The V and J ends lost 0 bases and 14 bases respectively, with 9 bases between them. Looked up from germline, CDR1 is SGHRS and CDR2 is YFSETQ. CDR3 size: 12 residues. This specimen belongs to a study of shared clonotypes between healthy human individuals. General study results and limits: Investigators expected sequencing depth to affect clonotype sharing among donors.

The assay was carried out at the deep level. The protocol was immunoSEQ multiplex PCR, while the TCRdb copy is restricted to in-frame clones and leaves out a portion. This table has roughly 720,000 clones, around 91% appearing once. This receptor was taken from a young man in good health. Some clones in this sample may be carry-over from other donors' samples. The material sequenced was memory CD8+ T cells from PBMCs. Subset specified: CD45RO+ cells pooled with CCR7-negative TemRA cells. The chain links TRBV5-1 to TRBJ2-6; D is unresolved. The CDR3 nucleotides read TGCGCCAGCAGCTTGGAAGGCTCCCTCCTGACTTTC. It translates to CASSLEGSLLTF.